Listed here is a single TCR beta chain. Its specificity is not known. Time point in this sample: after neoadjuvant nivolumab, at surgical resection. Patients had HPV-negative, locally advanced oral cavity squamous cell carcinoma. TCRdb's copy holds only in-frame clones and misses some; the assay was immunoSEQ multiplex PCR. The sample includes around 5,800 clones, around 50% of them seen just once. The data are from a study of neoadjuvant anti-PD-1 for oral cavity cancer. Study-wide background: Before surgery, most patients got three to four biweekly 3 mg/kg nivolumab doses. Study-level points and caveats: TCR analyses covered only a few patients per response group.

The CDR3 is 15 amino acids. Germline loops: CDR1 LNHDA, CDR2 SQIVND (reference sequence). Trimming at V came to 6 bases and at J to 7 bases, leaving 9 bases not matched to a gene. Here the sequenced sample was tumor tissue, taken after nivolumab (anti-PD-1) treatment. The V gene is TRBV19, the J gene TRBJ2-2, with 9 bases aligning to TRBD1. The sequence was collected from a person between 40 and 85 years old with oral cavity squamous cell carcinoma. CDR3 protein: CASREWDRVNGELFF. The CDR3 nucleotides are TGTGCCAGTAGAGAGTGGGACAGGGTTAACGGGGAGCTGTTTTTT.